One sample yielded the 6 T cell receptor beta chains listed below, sequenced in a study of response to subunit inactivated influenza vaccine. Via MiXCR, TCRdb re-called the RT-PCR reads, giving one row per CDR3 protein. This table has roughly 650,000 distinct CDR3 sequences, approximately 15% appearing once. The starting material was PBMCs from blood, obtained about 12 days after vaccination. These receptors were taken from a man between 50 and 59 years old who received an inactivated influenza vaccine.

This clonotype was counted only a few times. CDR3 bases: TGTGCCAGCAGCCCCCAAGGCAGTATAGTGACGGAGACCCAGTACTTC. Residues: CASSPQGSIVTETQYF. J is TRBJ2-5 and V is TRBV3-1; D is undetermined. The V end lost 4 bases, the J end lost 5 bases, and 20 bases lay between the germline ends. Germline CDR1 LGHDT, CDR2 YNNKEL (reference sequence). This CDR3 region has 16 residues.

This clonotype was seen many times. J is TRBJ2-7 and V is TRBV12-3 or TRBV12-4, with TRBD1 matching 7 bases. V shed 6 bases and J 7 bases; nucleotides not matched to a gene: 12. The CDR3 length is 14 residues. CDR3 sequence: CASSPPIRQGEQYF. The CDR3 bases are TGTGCCAGCAGCCCCCCTATAAGACAGGGAGAGCAGTACTTC.

Note on this clonotype: A read error may account for a junction end that differs from germline. For the CDR3, the DNA is TGTGCCAGGAGCCCCGGGCTCGATGAGCAGTTCTTC. Translated, it gives CARSPGLDEQFF. The V call is TRBV4-2, the J call TRBJ2-1, with D uncertain. Per the germline V gene, CDR1 is LGHNA and CDR2 is YNFKEQ. This CDR3 has 12 residues.

This clonotype was counted between two and nine times. This chain links TRBV28 with TRBJ2-1; 7 bases fit TRBD2. The V and J ends lost 8 bases and 3 bases, in that order; junction bases with no gene match: 7. This CDR3 comprises 14 residues. The germline V gene encodes CDR1 MDHEN and CDR2 SYDVKM. Here the CDR3 DNA reads TGTGCCAGCCGACGGGGAGGGGACTACAATGAGCAGTTCTTC. Translated: CASRRGGDYNEQFF.

There are a few counts of this clonotype. The chain has TRBV5-1 and TRBJ2-7; D might be TRBD2 (6 bases). The CDR3 has 15 amino acids. Per germline, CDR1 SGHRS and CDR2 YFSETQ. V was cut by 4 bases and J by 3 bases, with 17 bases left in between. DNA for the CDR3: TGCGCCAGCAGCACCGACGGGCGGGGAGACTACGAGCAGTACTTC. It encodes CASSTDGRGDYEQYF.

In its sample, this clonotype was seen a few times. The V call is TRBV20-1, the J call TRBJ1-2; the D is unclear. The CDR3 runs to 13 residues. The germline V gene encodes CDR1 DFQATT and CDR2 SNEGSKA (reference sequence). With 3 bases removed from V and 0 bases from J, the gap between germline ends came to 8 bases. CDR3: CSASREANYGYTF. For the CDR3, the DNA is TGCAGTGCTAGTAGGGAAGCTAACTATGGCTACACCTTC.